These 32 T cell receptor beta chains share one sample of origin, sequenced in a study of T cells in Graves' hyperthyroidism and ophthalmopathy (dated by TCRdb to the late 2010s). Library preparation used multiplex PCR. Sequenced using an Illumina HiSeq 2000. The TCR beta CDR3 regions were amplified from RNA transcripts. The first round of RT-PCR for the TCR CDR3 was performed with the HTBI primer set and the Qiagen OneStep RT-PCR kit. The public reads were run again by TCRdb, first through fastp at Q25 and then through MiXCR, and only productive beta chains were kept. Each entry is one CDR3 protein sequence, shown with its most common DNA and genes. The sample has some 530,000 distinct CDR3 sequences on record, 22% of them singletons. Together, the top ten hold about half of the sample. Sequenced input: blood. Source of these receptors: a woman between 65 and 79 years old with Graves' ophthalmopathy.

The chain links TRBV9 to TRBJ2-2; TRBD2 might be the D (5 bases). Germline V gene sequence: CDR1 SGDLS, CDR2 YYNGEE. CDR3 length equals 15 residues. V was clipped by 3 bases and J by 3 bases, with 12 bases between them. The DNA for the CDR3 is TGTGCCAGCAGCGCGGGGAGAGCGGACACCGGGGAGCTGTTTTTT. Translated: CASSAGRADTGELFF.

The chain recombines TRBV25-1 with TRBJ2-7; 9 positions agree with TRBD1. V was clipped by 3 bases and J by 2 bases; unmatched bases: 5. The germline V gene has CDR1 MGHDK and CDR2 SYGVNS. The CDR3 spans 15 residues. The CDR3 loop reads CASSDPRDRAYEQYF. The CDR3 DNA follows: TGTGCCAGCAGTGATCCCCGGGACAGGGCCTACGAGCAGTACTTC.

This clonotype was seen a few times. This rearrangement joins TRBV29-1 to TRBJ2-2; TRBD2 aligns across 7 bases. The CDR3 extends over 14 amino acids. V lost 4 bases, J lost 2 bases, and 4 bases stayed unmatched. Germline-derived CDR1 and CDR2 are SQVTM and ANQGSEA. CDR3 loop: CSVGPGLNTGELFF. As DNA, the CDR3 is TGCAGCGTTGGGCCGGGACTAAACACCGGGGAGCTGTTTTTT.

This clonotype was seen more than once but under ten times. The chain joins TRBV7-8 to TRBJ2-7; possible D gene TRBD1, 7 bases. The V end lost 5 bases, the J end lost 5 bases, and 19 bases lay between the germline ends. This CDR3 has 15 residues. Germline V gene data show CDR1 as SGHVS and CDR2 as FQNEAQ. CDR3 loop: CASSQLRGVENEQYF. The CDR3 nucleotides are TGTGCCAGCAGCCAACTCAGGGGGGTGGAAAACGAGCAGTACTTC.

J is TRBJ1-4 and V is TRBV5-1, with D unresolved. The CDR3 is 15 residues long. Deletions cut 1 base from V and 2 bases from J, with 9 bases between. Germline CDR1 reads SGHRS; CDR2 reads YFSETQ. CDR3 residues: CASSLRLGTNEKLFF. The CDR3 DNA sequence: TGCGCCAGCAGCTTGAGACTTGGGACTAATGAAAAACTGTTTTTT.

The sample holds many counts of this clonotype. This chain joins TRBV7-2 and TRBJ2-7; no firm D call. Germline V gives CDR1 SGHTA, CDR2 FQGNSA. The CDR3 contains 13 residues. Trimming shortened V by 1 base and J by 4 bases, and 8 bases separated the two germline ends. This chain's CDR3 is CASSLGILYEQYF. The CDR3, as DNA: TGTGCCAGCAGCTTAGGGATATTATACGAGCAGTACTTC.

This chain links TRBV12-3 or TRBV12-4 with TRBJ1-1; 8 nucleotides line up with TRBD1. The CDR3 consists of 13 residues. The V gene end was trimmed by 5 bases and the J gene end by 7 bases; junction bases not matched to a gene: 6. The CDR3: CASSQRTGLEAFF. Written as DNA, the CDR3 is TGTGCCAGCAGTCAAAGGACAGGGCTTGAAGCTTTCTTT.

In its sample, this clonotype was seen many times. This sequence joins TRBV2 and TRBJ2-7; no clear D gene. The germline V gene has CDR1 SNHLY and CDR2 FYNNEI. Trimming removed 6 bases from V and 5 bases from J, with 17 bases in between. The CDR3 contains 14 residues. The DNA of the CDR3 is TGTGCCAGCAGCCTAATATCGAAGGTCGACGAGCAGTACTTC. This gives the protein CASSLISKVDEQYF.

This clonotype has at least ten counts. The chain couples TRBV28 to TRBJ2-2; D not resolved. The V end was cut by 2 bases, the J end by 1 base, with 5 bases between. Germline V lookup: CDR1 MDHEN, CDR2 SYDVKM. The CDR3 is 14 amino acids. Here the CDR3 DNA reads TGTGCCAGCAGTTTAGACCTGAACACCGGGGAGCTGTTTTTT. Protein: CASSLDLNTGELFF.

V is TRBV18 and J is TRBJ1-5; tentative D call: TRBD1 (6 bases). Germline assignment: CDR1 KGHSH and CDR2 LQKENI. Trimming shortened V by 5 bases and J by 4 bases, and 15 bases separated the two germline ends. This CDR3 contains 15 residues. CDR3 residues: CASSRIQGGNQPQHF. Here the CDR3 DNA reads TGTGCCAGCTCAAGAATACAGGGAGGGAATCAGCCCCAGCATTTT.

This chain joins TRBV3-1 and TRBJ1-4; D perhaps matches TRBD1 (6 bases). The CDR3 contains 13 residues. CDR1 and CDR2 from the germline V gene are LGHDT and YNNKEL (reference sequence). V lost 5 bases to trimming and J lost 3 bases, with 7 bases between them. CDR3 in amino acids: CASSGQPNEKLFF. CDR3 sequence (DNA): TGTGCCAGCAGCGGACAGCCTAATGAAAAACTGTTTTTT.

With respect to this clonotype: The junction does not match germline at one end; this may be a read error. The chain uses TRBV7-9 and TRBJ2-7, with D perhaps assigned TRBD1 or TRBD2 (5 bases each). The CDR3 is made up of 14 amino acids. Germline V gene sequence: CDR1 SEHNR, CDR2 FQNEAQ (reference sequence). As DNA, the CDR3 is TGTGCCAGCAGCTTAGCTGGGGGTGTCTACGAGCAGCACTTC. This translates into CASSLAGGVYEQHF.

This clonotype has a handful of counts. The chain has TRBV3-1 and TRBJ1-1; D uncertain. The CDR3 has 18 amino acids. V dropped 4 bases and J dropped 1 base, with 22 bases sitting between them. Germline V gene lookup returns CDR1 LGHDT and CDR2 YNNKEL (reference sequence). The CDR3 protein is CASSPRLTIGRENTEAFF. The CDR3 DNA sequence: TGTGCCAGCAGCCCAAGGCTAACCATCGGACGGGAGAACACTGAAGCTTTCTTT. The full variable domain, completed using reference TRBV3-1 and TRBJ1-1, is DTAVSQTPKYLVTQMGNDKSIKCEQNLGHDTMYWYKQDSKKFLKIMFSYNNKELIINETVPNRFSPKSPDKAHLNLHINSLELGDSAVYFCASSPRLTIGRENTEAFFGQGTRLTVV.

The rearrangement links TRBV14 to TRBJ1-4, with D possibly being TRBD1 (6 bases). The germline V and J ends were trimmed by 3 bases and 8 bases, with 13 bases remaining between them. CDR1 is SGHDN and CDR2 is FVKESK in the germline V gene. This CDR3 has 14 residues. CDR3 sequence reads: CASSHLTGREKLFF. CDR3 bases: TGTGCCAGCAGCCATCTCACAGGGAGGGAAAAACTGTTTTTT.

The table lists this clonotype with a few counts. This chain links TRBV5-6 with TRBJ2-5; D gene ambiguous. Germline V gene lookup returns CDR1 SGHDT and CDR2 YYEEEE. The ends were cut back, 5 bases at V and 1 base at J, with 12 bases in the middle. The CDR3 contains 14 residues. The CDR3 DNA reads as TGTGCCAGCAGTTCCGTGGGGTTCCAAGAGACCCAGTACTTC. It yields the protein CASSSVGFQETQYF.

The chain couples TRBV9 to TRBJ1-5; D uncertain. Germline CDR1 reads SGDLS; CDR2 reads YYNGEE. V was clipped by 0 bases and J by 1 base, with 11 bases between them. The CDR3 has 16 amino acids. The CDR3 is CASSVDEGASNQPQHF. Written as DNA, the CDR3 is TGTGCCAGCAGCGTAGACGAGGGTGCCAGCAATCAGCCCCAGCATTTT. The whole variable domain, filled in from reference TRBV9 and TRBJ1-5, reads DSGVTQTPKHLITATGQRVTLRCSPRSGDLSVYWYQQSLDQGLQFLIQYYNGEERAKGNILERFSAQQFPDLHSELNLSSLELGDSALYFCASSVDEGASNQPQHFGDGTRLSIL.

This clonotype occurred once. The chain combines TRBV20-1 with TRBJ2-1; perhaps TRBD2 as D (6 bases). Trimming pared 5 bases from V and 3 bases from J, leaving 17 bases between. This CDR3 is 15 amino acids long. Looked up from germline, CDR1 is DFQATT and CDR2 is SNEGSKA (reference sequence). CDR3 region: CSAERTTYSYNEQFF. For the CDR3, the DNA is TGCAGTGCTGAACGGACTACCTACAGCTACAATGAGCAGTTCTTC.

The chain joins TRBV6-1 to TRBJ2-1; D perhaps matches TRBD1 (6 bases). Germline CDR1 MNHNS, CDR2 SASEGT. The V end was cut by 7 bases, the J end by 9 bases, with 16 bases between. The CDR3 has 13 residues. CDR3: CASTENQGLEQFF. The CDR3 DNA follows: TGTGCCAGCACCGAGAATCAGGGGCTTGAGCAGTTCTTC.

The chain has TRBV9 and TRBJ2-7; D remains unclear. Trimming stripped 0 bases from V and 3 bases from J, with 10 bases between. Germline V lookup: CDR1 SGDLS, CDR2 YYNGEE. This CDR3 spans 14 amino acids. The CDR3 reads CASSVDPHNYEQYF. CDR3 DNA sequence: TGTGCCAGCAGCGTAGATCCCCACAACTACGAGCAGTACTTC.

This clonotype was seen ten or more times. This rearrangement joins TRBV7-2 to TRBJ2-3; D is unresolved. This CDR3 region has 14 residues. V shed 5 bases and J shed 5 bases, with 14 bases lying between them. Germline CDR1 and CDR2: SGHTA and FQGNSA. The CDR3 nucleotides are TGTGCCAGCAGCCCAAGAAGTTTGGTAGATACGCAGTATTTT. This gives the protein CASSPRSLVDTQYF.

The chain employs TRBV3-1 and TRBJ2-3; no reliable D call. The V end was cut by 1 base, the J end by 14 bases, with 19 bases between. The germline gives CDR1 LGHDT, CDR2 YNNKEL (reference sequence). CDR3 length: 14 residues. The CDR3 region has the DNA TGTGCCAGCAGCCAAGGGGCAGGCCTCACCGGAAGGTATTTT. Protein product: CASSQGAGLTGRYF.

This clonotype was seen only a few times. The rearrangement uses TRBV12-3 or TRBV12-4 and TRBJ2-7; D unclear. The CDR3 loop spans 15 amino acids. V was pared by 3 bases and J by 0 bases, with 12 bases between. CDR3 sequence: CASSFWRPSSYEQYF. CDR3 bases: TGTGCCAGCAGTTTTTGGCGCCCCAGCTCCTACGAGCAGTACTTC.

This clonotype was observed a single time. A single base separates this from a much larger clone, so it may be a read error. The chain is built from TRBV28 and TRBJ2-7; possible D gene TRBD2, 5 bases. Germline V gene lookup returns CDR1 MDHEN and CDR2 SYDVKM. The V gene lost 7 bases and the J gene lost 9 bases, with 22 bases spanning the gap. The CDR3 is made up of 14 amino acids. The CDR3 loop reads CASTPGSRSSGQYF. Here the CDR3 DNA reads TGTGCCAGCACCCCGGGCTCCAGGAGCAGCGGGCAGTACTTC.

The chain combines TRBV30 with TRBJ2-7, with TRBD1 identical over 7 bases. V trimming: 1 base; J trimming: 1 base; junction bases outside the gene matches: 7. The CDR3 has 15 amino acids. The germline CDR1 and CDR2 sequences are GTSNPN and SVGIG (reference sequence). The CDR3 here is CAWSASVTGSYEQYF. In DNA, the CDR3 is TGTGCCTGGAGTGCCTCGGTGACAGGGTCCTACGAGCAGTACTTC.

The sample holds a few counts of this clonotype. This chain connects TRBV7-3 to TRBJ2-5; D might be TRBD1 or TRBD2, each matching 6 bases. The germline V and J ends were trimmed by 1 base and 5 bases, with 11 bases remaining between them. CDR1 is SGHTA and CDR2 is FQGTGA in the germline V gene. The CDR3 length is 14 residues. The CDR3, as DNA: TGTGCCAGCAGCTTAATGGGGGGCCAGGAGACCCAGTACTTC. Protein: CASSLMGGQETQYF.

V is TRBV20-1 and J is TRBJ2-3, with 12 bases that match TRBD2. The CDR3 loop spans 18 amino acids. CDR1 and CDR2 from the germline V gene are DFQATT and SNEGSKA (reference sequence). V was clipped by 2 bases and J by 2 bases; unmatched bases: 11. Here the CDR3 reads CSARPRLAGVPLTDTQYF. CDR3 in DNA: TGCAGTGCTAGACCCAGACTAGCGGGAGTTCCACTCACAGATACGCAGTATTTT.

V usage is TRBV5-4 and J usage is TRBJ1-2, with a tentative D call TRBD1 (5 bases). The CDR3 loop spans 14 amino acids. Germline loops: CDR1 SGHNT, CDR2 YYREEE (reference sequence). Trimming left V 8 bases short and J 2 bases short, with 16 bases between. Here the CDR3 DNA reads TGTGCCAGTACCACTCAGGGAACCAACTATGGCTACACCTTC. It is translated as CASTTQGTNYGYTF.

This clonotype was counted ten times or more. As DNA, the CDR3 is TGTGCCAGCAGTGAGGAGGGGGCGGGTGAAAAACTGTTTTTT. It yields the protein CASSEEGAGEKLFF. The chain is built from TRBV2 and TRBJ1-4; 7 nucleotides align to TRBD1. CDR3 length: 14 residues. Germline V gene data show CDR1 as SNHLY and CDR2 as FYNNEI. Losses at the gene ends were 3 bases for V and 7 bases for J; bases not matched to a gene: 5.

The rearrangement uses TRBV7-3 and TRBJ2-4; the D gene is possibly TRBD2 (5 bases). The V and J ends lost 5 bases and 4 bases respectively, with 12 bases between them. Germline V gene data show CDR1 as SGHTA and CDR2 as FQGTGA. The CDR3 runs 14 residues. The chain's CDR3 is CASSPSGGKNIQYF. The CDR3 nucleotides are TGTGCCAGCAGCCCGAGCGGCGGTAAAAACATTCAGTACTTC.

There are a few counts of this clonotype. The gene calls are TRBV19 and TRBJ2-1, with 8 bases matching TRBD1. The J segment lost 9 bases and the V segment lost 7 bases, leaving 11 bases of the junction unmatched. There are 14 residues in the CDR3. Germline CDR1 is LNHDA and CDR2 is SQIVND (reference sequence). CDR3 coding DNA: TGTGCCAGTACGGAGATGGCAGGGGGCGGTGAGCAGTTCTTC. Amino acid sequence: CASTEMAGGGEQFF.

The genes are TRBV7-8 and TRBJ1-6; tentative D call: TRBD1 (5 bases). Trimming shortened V by 8 bases and J by 10 bases, and 15 bases separated the two germline ends. From germline, CDR1 is SGHVS and CDR2 FQNEAQ. The CDR3 totals 13 residues. CDR3 coding DNA: TGTGCCAGCTCCGGCCGGGGCGAATCACCCCTCCACTTT. Amino acids: CASSGRGESPLHF. Filled out from reference TRBV7-8 and TRBJ1-6, the complete variable domain reads GAGVSQSPRYKVAKRGQDVALRCDPISGHVSLFWYQQALGQGPEFLTYFQNEAQLDKSGLPSDRFFAERPEGSVSTLKIQRTQQEDSAVYLCASSGRGESPLHFGNGTRLTVT.

The V and J genes are TRBV2 and TRBJ1-2; a weak D match, TRBD1 (6 bases). The V gene's germline CDR1 is SNHLY and CDR2 FYNNEI. This CDR3 comprises 14 residues. The ends were cut back, 8 bases at V and 4 bases at J, with 17 bases in the middle. The CDR3 loop is CASGREGVLYGYTF. The CDR3 DNA reads TGTGCCAGCGGGAGGGAGGGGGTCCTCTATGGCTACACCTTC. The entire variable domain, with the rest obtained from reference TRBV2 and TRBJ1-2, is as follows: EPEVTQTPSHQVTQMGQEVILRCVPISNHLYFYWYRQILGQKVEFLVSFYNNEISEKSEIFDDQFSVERPDGSNFTLKIRSTKLEDSAMYFCASGREGVLYGYTFGSGTRLTVV.